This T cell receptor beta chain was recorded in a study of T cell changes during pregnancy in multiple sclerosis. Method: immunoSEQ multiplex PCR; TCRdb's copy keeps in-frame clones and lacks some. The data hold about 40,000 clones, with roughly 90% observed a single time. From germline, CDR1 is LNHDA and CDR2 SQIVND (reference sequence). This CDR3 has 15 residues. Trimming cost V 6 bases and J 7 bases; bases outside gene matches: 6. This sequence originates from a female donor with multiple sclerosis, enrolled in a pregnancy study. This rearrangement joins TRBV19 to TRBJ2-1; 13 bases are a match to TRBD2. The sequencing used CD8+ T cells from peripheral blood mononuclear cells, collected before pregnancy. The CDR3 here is CASSPGLAGWNEQFF. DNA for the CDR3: TGTGCCAGTAGCCCGGGACTAGCGGGATGGAATGAGCAGTTCTTC.